The TCR beta chain under discussion was sequenced for a study of shared clonotypes between healthy human individuals. Study results and limitations: Measured sharing among donors was expected to vary with sequencing depth.

For every subset, genomic DNA was evenly distributed across several immunoSEQ plates. The assay was immunoSEQ multiplex PCR, and TCRdb's table has in-frame clones only and misses some. Of around 1 million clones listed, approximately 76% are singletons. In its sample, this clone was seen once. The target antigen is unknown. This receptor was identified in a man between 18 and 35 years old in good health. The specimen was memory CD4+ T cells sorted from blood. Subset noted: CD45RA-negative fraction.

Here the CDR3 DNA reads TGTGCCTGGAGTGATGGGTTTGGTGCTGAAAAACTGTTTTTT. Protein: CAWSDGFGAEKLFF. The chain links TRBV30 to TRBJ1-4; D is uncertain. The germline CDR1 and CDR2 sequences are GTSNPN and SVGIG (reference sequence). With 1 base removed from V and 7 bases from J, the gap between germline ends came to 13 bases. This CDR3 has 14 amino acids.